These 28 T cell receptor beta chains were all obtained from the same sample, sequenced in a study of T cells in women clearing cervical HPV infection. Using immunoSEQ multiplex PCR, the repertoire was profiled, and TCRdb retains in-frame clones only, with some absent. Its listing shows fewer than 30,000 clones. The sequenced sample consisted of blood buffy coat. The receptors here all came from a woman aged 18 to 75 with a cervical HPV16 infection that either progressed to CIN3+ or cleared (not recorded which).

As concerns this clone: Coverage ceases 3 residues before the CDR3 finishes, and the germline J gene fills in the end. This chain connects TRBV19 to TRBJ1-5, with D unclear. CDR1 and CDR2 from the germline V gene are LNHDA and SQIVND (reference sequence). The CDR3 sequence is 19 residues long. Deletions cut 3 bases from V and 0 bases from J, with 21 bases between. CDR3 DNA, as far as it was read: TGTGCCAGTAGTATTGATAAAGTTCAGTTGTATTATAGCAATCAGCCC. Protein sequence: CASSIDKVQLYYSNQP. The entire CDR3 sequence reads CASSIDKVQLYYSNQPQHF. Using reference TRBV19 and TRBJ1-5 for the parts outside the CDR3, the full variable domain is DGGITQSPKYLFRKEGQNVTLSCEQNLNHDAMYWYRQDPGQGLRLIYYSQIVNDFQKGDIAEGYSVSREKKESFPLTVTSAQKNPTAFYLCASSIDKVQLYYSNQPQHFGDGTRLSIL.

The CDR3 is CASSLLAGTIYEQYF. Incomplete CDR3 DNA: TGTGCCAGCAGCTTACTAGCGGGGACAATCTACGAG. The genes are TRBV7-2 and TRBJ2-7; 9 nucleotides agree with TRBD2. The read terminates 3 residues before the CDR3 end, so the remaining end is supplied by the germline J gene. The CDR3 loop spans 15 amino acids. Germline V lookup: CDR1 SGHTA, CDR2 FQGNSA. J was trimmed by 3 bases and V by 2 bases; bases with no gene match: 5.

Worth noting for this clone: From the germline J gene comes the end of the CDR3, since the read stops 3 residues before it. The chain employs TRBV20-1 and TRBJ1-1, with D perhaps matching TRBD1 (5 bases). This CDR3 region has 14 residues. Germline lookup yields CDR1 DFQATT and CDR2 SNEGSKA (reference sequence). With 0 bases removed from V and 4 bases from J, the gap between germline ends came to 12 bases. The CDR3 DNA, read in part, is TGCAGTGCTAGAGACCCCAGGGAGGGCACTGAA. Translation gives CSARDPREGTE. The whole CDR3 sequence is CSARDPREGTEAFF.

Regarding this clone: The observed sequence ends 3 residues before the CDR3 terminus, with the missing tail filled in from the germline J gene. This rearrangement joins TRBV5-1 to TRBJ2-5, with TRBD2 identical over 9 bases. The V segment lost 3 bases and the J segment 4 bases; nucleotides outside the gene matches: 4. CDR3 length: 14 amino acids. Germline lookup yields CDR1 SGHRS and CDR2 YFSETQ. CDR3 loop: CASSSTSGGETQYF. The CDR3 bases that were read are TGCGCCAGCAGCTCGACTAGCGGAGGAGAGACC.

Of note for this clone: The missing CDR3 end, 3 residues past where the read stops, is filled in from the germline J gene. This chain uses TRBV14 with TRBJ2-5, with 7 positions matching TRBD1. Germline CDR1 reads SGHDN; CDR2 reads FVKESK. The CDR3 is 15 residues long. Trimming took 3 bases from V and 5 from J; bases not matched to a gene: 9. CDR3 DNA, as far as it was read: TGTGCCAGCAGCCAGGGGACAGTCCCGTCGGAGACC. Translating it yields CASSQGTVPSET. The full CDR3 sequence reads CASSQGTVPSETQYF.

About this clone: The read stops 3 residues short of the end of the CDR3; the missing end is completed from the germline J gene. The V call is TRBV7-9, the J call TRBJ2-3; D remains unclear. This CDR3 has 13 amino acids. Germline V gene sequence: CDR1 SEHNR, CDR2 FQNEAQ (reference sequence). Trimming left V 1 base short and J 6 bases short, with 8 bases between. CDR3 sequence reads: CASSLGATDTQYF. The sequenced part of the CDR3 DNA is TGTGCCAGCAGCTTAGGGGCGACGGATACG.

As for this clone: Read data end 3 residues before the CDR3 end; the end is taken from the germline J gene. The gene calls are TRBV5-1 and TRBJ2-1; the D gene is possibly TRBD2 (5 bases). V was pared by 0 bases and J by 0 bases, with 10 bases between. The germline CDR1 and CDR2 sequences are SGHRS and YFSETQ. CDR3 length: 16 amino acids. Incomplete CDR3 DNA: TGCGCCAGCAGCTTGGGACCTGCGGGCTCCTACAATGAG. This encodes CASSLGPAGSYNE. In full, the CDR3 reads CASSLGPAGSYNEQFF.

The CDR3 bases that were read are TGCAGTGCTAGAGATAATGCGGGAGGGTCCTACGAG. Amino acid sequence: CSARDNAGGSYE. Given in full, the CDR3 is CSARDNAGGSYEQYF. The rearrangement links TRBV20-1 to TRBJ2-7; 9 bases align to TRBD2. The CDR3 end falls 3 residues outside the read, so it is completed with the germline J gene. The junction had 4 bases not matched to a gene; V was cut back by 0 bases and J by 1 base. Germline CDR1 is DFQATT and CDR2 is SNEGSKA (reference sequence). The CDR3 length is 15 residues.

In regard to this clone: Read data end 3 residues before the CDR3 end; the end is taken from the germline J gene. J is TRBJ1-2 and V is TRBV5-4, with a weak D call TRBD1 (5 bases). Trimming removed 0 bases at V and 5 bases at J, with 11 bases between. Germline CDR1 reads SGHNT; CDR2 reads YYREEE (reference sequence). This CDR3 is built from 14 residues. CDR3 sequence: CASSLADGGYGYTF. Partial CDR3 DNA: TGTGCCAGCAGCTTGGCCGACGGGGGGTATGGC.

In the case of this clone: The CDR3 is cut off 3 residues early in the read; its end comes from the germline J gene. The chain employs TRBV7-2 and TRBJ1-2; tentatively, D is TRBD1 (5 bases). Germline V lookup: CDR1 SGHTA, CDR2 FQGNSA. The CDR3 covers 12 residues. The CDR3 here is CASSFSGGVYTF. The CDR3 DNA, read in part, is TGTGCCAGCAGCTTTTCTGGGGGGGTT.

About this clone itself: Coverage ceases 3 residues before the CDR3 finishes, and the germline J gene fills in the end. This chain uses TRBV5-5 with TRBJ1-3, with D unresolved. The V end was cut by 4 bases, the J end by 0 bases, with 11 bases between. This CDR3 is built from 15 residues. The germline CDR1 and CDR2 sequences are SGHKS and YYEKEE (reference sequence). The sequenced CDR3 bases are TGTGCCAGCAGCACCGAGCCGATCTCTGGAAACACC. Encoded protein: CASSTEPISGNT. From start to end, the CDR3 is CASSTEPISGNTIYF.

CDR3 DNA, as far as it was read: TGCAGTGCTAGTTACGACTCGGCAGTTAATTCACCC. Protein sequence: CSASYDSAVNSP. The complete CDR3 protein is CSASYDSAVNSPLHF. The V and J genes are TRBV20-1 and TRBJ1-6; D not certain. The CDR3 is cut off 3 residues early in the read; its end comes from the germline J gene. CDR3 length equals 15 residues. The ends were cut back, 3 bases at V and 6 bases at J, with 15 bases in the middle. Germline V CDR1 and CDR2: DFQATT, SNEGSKA (reference sequence).

CDR3 loop: CASNRPHRDENSYDYTF. The covered CDR3 bases are TGTGCCAGCAACCGCCCCCACAGGGACGAAAACTCCTACGAC. The chain links TRBV6-2 or TRBV6-3 to TRBJ1-2; weak D call: TRBD1 (6 bases). The read halts 3 residues ahead of the CDR3 end, with the missing end drawn from the germline J gene. Per germline, CDR1 MNHEY and CDR2 SVGEGT. The CDR3 runs 17 residues.

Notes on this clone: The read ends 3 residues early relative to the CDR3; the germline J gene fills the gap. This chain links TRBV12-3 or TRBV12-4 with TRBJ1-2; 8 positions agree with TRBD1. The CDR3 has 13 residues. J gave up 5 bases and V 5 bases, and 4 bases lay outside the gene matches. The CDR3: CASSAWTGYGYTF. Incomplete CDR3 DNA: TGTGCCAGCAGTGCCTGGACAGGGTATGGC.

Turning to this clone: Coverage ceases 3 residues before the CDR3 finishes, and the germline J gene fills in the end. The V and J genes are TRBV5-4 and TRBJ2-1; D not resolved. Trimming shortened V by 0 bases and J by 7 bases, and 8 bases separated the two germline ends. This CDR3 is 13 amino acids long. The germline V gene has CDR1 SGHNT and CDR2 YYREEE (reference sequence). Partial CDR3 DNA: TGTGCCAGCAGCTTGGGTAGCTCAAATGAG. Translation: CASSLGSSNE. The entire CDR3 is CASSLGSSNEQFF.

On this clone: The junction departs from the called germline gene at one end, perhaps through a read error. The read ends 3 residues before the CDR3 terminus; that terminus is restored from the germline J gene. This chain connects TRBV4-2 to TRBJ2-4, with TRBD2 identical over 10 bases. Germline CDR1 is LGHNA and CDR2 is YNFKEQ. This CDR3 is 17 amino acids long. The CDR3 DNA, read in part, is TGCGCCAGCAGCCAAGATTGGCAGCGGGAGGGCCGGAACATT. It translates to CASSQDWQREGRNI. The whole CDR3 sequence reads CASSQDWQREGRNIQYF.

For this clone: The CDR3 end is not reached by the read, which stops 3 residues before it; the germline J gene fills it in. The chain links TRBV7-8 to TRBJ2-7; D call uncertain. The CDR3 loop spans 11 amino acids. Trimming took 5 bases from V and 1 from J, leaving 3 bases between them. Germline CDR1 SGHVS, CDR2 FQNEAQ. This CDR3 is CASSTSYEQYF. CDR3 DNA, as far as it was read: TGTGCCAGCAGCACTTCCTACGAG.

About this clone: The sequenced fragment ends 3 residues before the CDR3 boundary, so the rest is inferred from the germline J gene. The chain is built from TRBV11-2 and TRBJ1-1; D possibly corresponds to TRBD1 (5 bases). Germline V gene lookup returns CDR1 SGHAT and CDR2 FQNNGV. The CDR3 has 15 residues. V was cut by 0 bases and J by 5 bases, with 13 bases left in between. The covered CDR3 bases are TGTGCCAGCAGCTTAGATCCGGGGGTAAGGACTGAA. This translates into CASSLDPGVRTE. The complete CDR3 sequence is CASSLDPGVRTEAFF.

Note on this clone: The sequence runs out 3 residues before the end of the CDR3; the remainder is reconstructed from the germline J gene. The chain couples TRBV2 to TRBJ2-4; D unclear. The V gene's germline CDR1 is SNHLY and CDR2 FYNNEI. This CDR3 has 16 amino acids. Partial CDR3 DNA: TGTGCCAGCAGTGAAGCGCTAGGCAGTACTAACTATGGT. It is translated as CASSEALGSTNYG. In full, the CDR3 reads CASSEALGSTNYGQYF. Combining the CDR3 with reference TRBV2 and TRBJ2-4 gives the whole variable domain EPEVTQTPSHQVTQMGQEVILRCVPISNHLYFYWYRQILGQKVEFLVSFYNNEISEKSEIFDDQFSVERPDGSNFTLKIRSTKLEDSAMYFCASSEALGSTNYGQYFGAGTRLSVL.

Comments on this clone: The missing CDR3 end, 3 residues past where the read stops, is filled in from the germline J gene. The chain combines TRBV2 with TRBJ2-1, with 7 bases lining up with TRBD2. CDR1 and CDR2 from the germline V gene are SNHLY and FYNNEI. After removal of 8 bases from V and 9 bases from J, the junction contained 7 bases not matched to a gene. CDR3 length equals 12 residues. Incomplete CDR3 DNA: TGTGCCAGCGGGAGGGGAGGGAGTGAG. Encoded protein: CASGRGGSE. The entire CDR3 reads CASGRGGSEQFF.

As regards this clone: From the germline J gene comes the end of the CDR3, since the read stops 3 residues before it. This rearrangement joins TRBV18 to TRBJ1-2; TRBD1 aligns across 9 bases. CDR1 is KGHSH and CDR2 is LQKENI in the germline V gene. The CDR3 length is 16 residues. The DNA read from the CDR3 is TGTGCCAGCTCACCGAACAGACAGGGGGGCAAGGGAGGC. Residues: CASSPNRQGGKGG. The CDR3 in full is CASSPNRQGGKGGYTF.

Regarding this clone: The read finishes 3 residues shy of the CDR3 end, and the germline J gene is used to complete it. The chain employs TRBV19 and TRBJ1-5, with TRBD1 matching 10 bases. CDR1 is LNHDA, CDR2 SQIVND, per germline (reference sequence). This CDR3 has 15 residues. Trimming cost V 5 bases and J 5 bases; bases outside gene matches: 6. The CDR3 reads CASSQTGGWYQPQHF. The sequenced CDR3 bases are TGTGCCAGTAGTCAGACAGGGGGCTGGTATCAGCCC.

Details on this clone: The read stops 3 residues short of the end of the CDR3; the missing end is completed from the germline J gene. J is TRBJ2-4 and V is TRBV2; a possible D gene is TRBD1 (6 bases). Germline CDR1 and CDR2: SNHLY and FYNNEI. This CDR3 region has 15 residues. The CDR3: CASSVQGTLGQPQYF. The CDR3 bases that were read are TGTGCCAGCAGTGTGCAGGGGACCTTGGGGCAGCCT.

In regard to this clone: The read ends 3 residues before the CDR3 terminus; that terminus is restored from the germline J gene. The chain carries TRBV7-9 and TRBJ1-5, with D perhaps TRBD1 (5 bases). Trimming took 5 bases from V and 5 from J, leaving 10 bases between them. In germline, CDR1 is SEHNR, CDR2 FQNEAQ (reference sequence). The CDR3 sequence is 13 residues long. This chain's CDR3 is CASSPWGDQPQHF. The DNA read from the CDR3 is TGTGCCAGCAGCCCTTGGGGCGATCAGCCC.

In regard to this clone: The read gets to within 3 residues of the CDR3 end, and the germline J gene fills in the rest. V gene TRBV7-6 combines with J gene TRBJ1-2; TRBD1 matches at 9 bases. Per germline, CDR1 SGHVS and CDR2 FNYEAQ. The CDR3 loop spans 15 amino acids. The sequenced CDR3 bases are TGTGCCAGCAGCTTAGCGACAGGGGGAATCTACGAC. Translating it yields CASSLATGGIYD. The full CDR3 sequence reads CASSLATGGIYDYTF.

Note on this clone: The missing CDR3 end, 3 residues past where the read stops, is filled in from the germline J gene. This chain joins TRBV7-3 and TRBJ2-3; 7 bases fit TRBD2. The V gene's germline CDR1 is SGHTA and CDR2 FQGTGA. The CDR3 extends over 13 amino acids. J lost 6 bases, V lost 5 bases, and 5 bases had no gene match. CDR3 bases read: TGTGCCAGCAGCCCCGGACTAGGTGATACG. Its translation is CASSPGLGDT. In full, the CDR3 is CASSPGLGDTQYF.

Partial CDR3 DNA: TGTGCCAGCAGGGTCATCCCGACTAGCGGGATAAATGAG. This translates into CASRVIPTSGINE. The whole CDR3 sequence reads CASRVIPTSGINEQFF. The chain is built from TRBV6-2 or TRBV6-3 and TRBJ2-1; 11 bases agree with TRBD2. The CDR3 end falls 3 residues outside the read, so it is completed with the germline J gene. V was pared by 6 bases and J by 7 bases, with 11 bases of the junction left unmatched. Per the germline V gene, CDR1 is MNHEY and CDR2 is SVGEGT. The CDR3 consists of 16 residues.

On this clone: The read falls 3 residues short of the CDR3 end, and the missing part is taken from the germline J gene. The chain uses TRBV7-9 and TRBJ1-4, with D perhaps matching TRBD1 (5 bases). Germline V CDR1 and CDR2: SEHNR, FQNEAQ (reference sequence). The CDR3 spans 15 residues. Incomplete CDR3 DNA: TGTGCCAGCAGCCCCGCGGGGTCCGGGGCCAACGTA. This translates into CASSPAGSGANV. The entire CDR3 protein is CASSPAGSGANVLFF.